The 7 T cell receptor beta chains below come from one sample, sequenced in a study of glioma-infiltrating T cells. Amplification of TCR alpha and beta CDR3 regions from RNA used iRepertoire nested multiplex PCR. MiXCR, applied by TCRdb to the multiplex PCR reads, yields one record per CDR3 protein. The sample records some 160,000 distinct CDR3 sequences, 43% being singletons. What was sequenced was glioma tissue, nonneoplastic brain tissue, or PBMCs (not recorded which). These receptors were collected from a human donor with low-grade glioma or glioblastoma, undergoing nonglioma brain surgery, or in good health (not recorded which).

Note on this clonotype: A much larger clone differs from this one at a single base, so this may be a read error. J is TRBJ1-2 and V is TRBV6-6; D ambiguous. This CDR3 region has 13 residues. Germline V gene lookup returns CDR1 MNHNY and CDR2 SVGAGI (reference sequence). The CDR3 reads CDSRRERPGGYTF. The CDR3 nucleotides read TGTGACAGCAGACGGGAAAGACCGGGAGGCTACACCTTC.

The chain links TRBV7-2 to TRBJ1-2; TRBD1 agrees at 7 bases. The CDR3 spans 15 residues. V shed 5 bases, J shed 2 bases, and the junction held 8 bases outside the gene matches. CDR1 and CDR2 (germline): SGHTA, FQGNSA. CDR3 in amino acids: CASSTLRDRNYGYTF. CDR3 bases: TGTGCCAGCAGCACCCTCCGGGACAGAAACTATGGCTACACCTTC.

With respect to this clonotype: A much larger clonotype is one base distant, so this may be a read error. The rearrangement links TRBV7-3 to TRBJ2-1, with no clear D. The germline V gene encodes CDR1 SGHTA and CDR2 FQGTGA. Trimming cost V 6 bases and J 2 bases, with 14 bases left between them. This CDR3 is 15 amino acids long. The DNA for the CDR3 is TGTGCCAGCAGTCCCAGCTGGCCCGCCTACAATGAGCAGTTCTTC. Protein product: CASSPSWPAYNEQFF.

As concerns this clonotype: A much larger clone lies one base from this, so it may be a read error. The chain's CDR3 is CVSSSDGNSNQPQHF. The CDR3 region has the DNA TGTGTCAGCAGCTCGGACGGTAATAGCAATCAGCCCCAGCATTTT. The chain carries TRBV7-2 and TRBJ1-5; D is unclear. Germline assignment: CDR1 SGHTA and CDR2 FQGNSA. The CDR3 loop spans 15 amino acids.

This chain links TRBV4-1 with TRBJ2-7; 14 bases agree with TRBD2. V lost 1 base and J lost 6; bases outside the gene matches: 11. CDR1 and CDR2 (germline): MGHRA, YSYEKL. The CDR3 spans 18 residues. CDR3: CASSQVDMGLAGAREQYF. CDR3 sequence (DNA): TGCGCCAGCAGCCAAGTTGATATGGGACTAGCGGGGGCCCGCGAGCAGTACTTC.

V gene TRBV19 combines with J gene TRBJ1-6; TRBD1 agrees at 8 bases. The CDR3 runs to 13 residues. Losses at the gene ends were 8 bases for V and 8 bases for J; bases not matched to a gene: 5. The V gene's germline CDR1 is LNHDA and CDR2 SQIVND (reference sequence). This CDR3 reads CASHDRGYSPLHF. DNA for the CDR3: TGTGCCAGTCACGACAGGGGATATTCACCCCTCCACTTT.

A remark on this clonotype: The junction departs from the called germline gene at one end, perhaps through a read error. The V gene is TRBV4-1, the J gene TRBJ2-7; a weak D match, TRBD1 (6 bases). The CDR3 is 13 amino acids. Germline V CDR1 and CDR2: MGHRA, YSYEKL. The CDR3 DNA follows: TGTGCCAGCAGCCCTGACAGGTCTGACGAGCAGTACTTC. It encodes CASSPDRSDEQYF.